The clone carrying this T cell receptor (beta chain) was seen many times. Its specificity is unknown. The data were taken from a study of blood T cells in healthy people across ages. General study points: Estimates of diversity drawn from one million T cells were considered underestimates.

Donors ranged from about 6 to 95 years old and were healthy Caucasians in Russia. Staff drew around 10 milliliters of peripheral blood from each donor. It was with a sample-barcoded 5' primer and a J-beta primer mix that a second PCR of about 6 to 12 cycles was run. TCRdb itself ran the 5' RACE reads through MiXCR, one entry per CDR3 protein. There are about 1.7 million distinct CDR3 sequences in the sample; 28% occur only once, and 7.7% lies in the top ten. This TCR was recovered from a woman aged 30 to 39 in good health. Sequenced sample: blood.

This chain's CDR3 is CSAPGRSSSYNEQFF. CDR3 nucleotides: TGCAGTGCTCCTGGGAGGAGTAGCTCCTACAATGAGCAGTTCTTC. V and J are TRBV20-1 and TRBJ2-1; possibly TRBD2 for D (6 bases). From germline, CDR1 is DFQATT and CDR2 SNEGSKA (reference sequence). V was clipped by 5 bases and J by 0 bases, with 14 bases between them. CDR3 length equals 15 residues.